These 28 T cell receptor beta chains originate from one sample sequenced in a study of shared clonotypes between healthy human individuals. Clones were read by immunoSEQ multiplex PCR, and TCRdb kept only the in-frame ones, dropping some. This sample carries 2,100,000 or so clones, 90% to 97% of them seen once, and the ten largest clones take 0.13%. Sample: naive CD4+ T cells sorted from blood. Subset specified: CD45RA+ positively selected. The receptor source for this set is a man younger than 35 in good health.

The CDR3 region has the DNA TGTGCCAGCAGTTACGTTAGGGGCAGCTACGAGCAGTACTTC. Amino acid sequence: CASSYVRGSYEQYF. This chain connects TRBV6-5 to TRBJ2-7; perhaps TRBD1 as D (5 bases). V lost 2 bases and J 3 bases, leaving 11 bases between the germline ends. From germline, CDR1 is MNHEY and CDR2 SVGAGI. The CDR3 has 14 amino acids.

To note about this clone: Other DNA sequences in this sample translate to the same CDR3. The genes are TRBV4-1 and TRBJ2-5, with TRBD2 matching 7 bases. CDR1 and CDR2 (germline): MGHRA, YSYEKL. Losses at the gene ends were 0 bases for V and 4 bases for J; bases not matched to a gene: 5. The CDR3 is made up of 15 amino acids. Here the CDR3 reads CASSQDSSGVETQYF. The CDR3 coding sequence is TGCGCCAGCAGCCAAGATTCGAGCGGGGTAGAGACCCAGTACTTC.

The chain carries TRBV6-5 and TRBJ2-7; 10 bases match TRBD1. The CDR3 is made up of 15 amino acids. V gave up 6 bases and J gave up 0 bases; unmatched junction bases: 5. The germline V gene has CDR1 MNHEY and CDR2 SVGAGI. The CDR3 sequence is CASSLDRGPSYEQYF. CDR3 bases: TGTGCCAGCAGCCTCGACAGGGGGCCCTCCTACGAGCAGTACTTC.

The rearrangement joins TRBV4-1 to TRBJ1-3; D not certain. V was shortened by 0 bases and J by 0 bases, with 15 bases between the two germline ends. This CDR3 is 18 amino acids long. Germline values: CDR1 MGHRA, CDR2 YSYEKL. The CDR3: CASSQDSARGDSGNTIYF. The CDR3 DNA sequence: TGCGCCAGCAGCCAAGATTCCGCGCGGGGAGACTCTGGAAACACCATATATTTT.

A remark on this clone: Other DNA sequences in the sample encode the same CDR3. This chain uses TRBV7-2 with TRBJ2-7; 11 bases agree with TRBD2. J was trimmed by 0 bases and V by 5 bases; bases with no gene match: 3. This CDR3 contains 15 residues. Germline V gives CDR1 SGHTA, CDR2 FQGNSA. DNA of the CDR3: TGTGCCAGCAGCCGAACTAGCGGGAGCTCCTACGAGCAGTACTTC. Protein: CASSRTSGSSYEQYF.

Points on this clone: At the DNA level, this CDR3 is encoded by other sequences in the same sample as well. The gene calls are TRBV2 and TRBJ2-1, with TRBD2 identical over 12 bases. V dropped 3 bases and J dropped 3; count of bases not matched to a gene: 0. Germline V gene sequence: CDR1 SNHLY, CDR2 FYNNEI. The CDR3 loop spans 15 amino acids. The CDR3 here is CASSEGLAGYNEQFF. As DNA, the CDR3 is TGTGCCAGCAGTGAGGGACTAGCGGGCTACAATGAGCAGTTCTTC. Complete variable domain (other parts from reference TRBV2 and TRBJ2-1): EPEVTQTPSHQVTQMGQEVILRCVPISNHLYFYWYRQILGQKVEFLVSFYNNEISEKSEIFDDQFSVERPDGSNFTLKIRSTKLEDSAMYFCASSEGLAGYNEQFFGPGTRLTVL.

The V gene is TRBV28, the J gene TRBJ1-5, with TRBD1 matching 8 bases. The CDR3 has 15 amino acids. The ends lost 8 bases at V and 4 bases at J; junction bases unmatched: 10. CDR1 MDHEN and CDR2 SYDVKM come from the germline V gene. The CDR3 coding sequence is TGTGCCAGCCAATTCTCGGACAGGGTTAATCAGCCCCAGCATTTT. It codes for CASQFSDRVNQPQHF.

The chain employs TRBV5-4 and TRBJ1-1; 10 nucleotides align to TRBD1. Germline V CDR1 and CDR2: SGHNT, YYREEE (reference sequence). Losses at the gene ends were 3 bases for V and 1 base for J; bases not matched to a gene: 3. The CDR3 covers 15 residues. The CDR3 sequence: CASSSGTGENTEAFF. DNA for the CDR3: TGTGCCAGCAGCTCCGGGACAGGGGAGAACACTGAAGCTTTCTTT.

The chain employs TRBV19 and TRBJ2-2; D is undetermined. Germline V gene lookup returns CDR1 LNHDA and CDR2 SQIVND (reference sequence). CDR3 length: 16 amino acids. V gave up 0 bases and J gave up 0 bases, with 8 bases separating them. This CDR3 is CASSIDRAPNTGELFF. The DNA for the CDR3 is TGTGCCAGTAGTATAGATCGCGCACCGAACACCGGGGAGCTGTTTTTT.

The chain recombines TRBV10-3 with TRBJ2-3, with 7 positions matching TRBD2. The J segment lost 0 bases and the V segment lost 9 bases, leaving 9 bases of the junction unmatched. CDR1 ENHRY and CDR2 SYGVKD come from the germline V gene. The CDR3 consists of 15 residues. CDR3 protein: CAIRSGTTSTDTQYF. CDR3 sequence (DNA): TGTGCCATAAGAAGCGGGACTACTAGCACAGATACGCAGTATTTT.

The chain links TRBV28 to TRBJ1-1, with D perhaps matching TRBD1 (6 bases). The length of the CDR3 is 18 residues. Germline V gene sequence: CDR1 MDHEN, CDR2 SYDVKM. Trimming removed 2 bases at V and 1 base at J, with 20 bases between. The CDR3 nucleotides read TGTGCCAGCAGTTTACTCCAAGGACAGAGGGTCGGGAACACTGAAGCTTTCTTT. This encodes CASSLLQGQRVGNTEAFF.

The genes are TRBV4-1 and TRBJ2-5; no clear D. The CDR3 length is 15 residues. Trimming shortened V by 3 bases and J by 0 bases, and 11 bases separated the two germline ends. In germline, CDR1 is MGHRA, CDR2 YSYEKL. For the CDR3, the DNA is TGCGCCAGCAGCCAGCGCCCCGAGTACCAAGAGACCCAGTACTTC. It specifies CASSQRPEYQETQYF.

Note on this clone: The same CDR3 arises from other DNA sequences in this sample as well. The chain employs TRBV6-1 and TRBJ2-3; TRBD1 aligns across 8 bases. There are 14 residues in the CDR3. Trimming at V came to 4 bases and at J to 4 bases, leaving 4 bases not matched to a gene. The germline V gene encodes CDR1 MNHNS and CDR2 SASEGT. CDR3 sequence (DNA): TGTGCCAGCAGTGTCTCAGGGGGCGCAGATACGCAGTATTTT. It specifies CASSVSGGADTQYF.

The chain carries TRBV28 and TRBJ2-1; 9 nucleotides match TRBD1. Germline loops: CDR1 MDHEN, CDR2 SYDVKM. The CDR3 runs 17 residues. V was clipped by 5 bases and J by 3 bases; unmatched bases: 11. CDR3 DNA: TGTGCCAGCAGTAGTACACTTCCGGGACAGGGCTACAATGAGCAGTTCTTC. Translation gives CASSSTLPGQGYNEQFF.

Concerning this clone itself: This specimen includes other DNA sequences encoding the same CDR3. The chain joins TRBV10-3 to TRBJ2-3; TRBD2 agrees at 8 bases. Germline CDR1 and CDR2: ENHRY and SYGVKD. V lost 0 bases to trimming and J lost 1 base; unmatched junction nucleotides: 3. The CDR3 has 16 amino acids. As DNA, the CDR3 is TGTGCCATCAGTGAGTCAACGGGGGGGCGCACAGATACGCAGTATTTT. As protein: CAISESTGGRTDTQYF.

This chain connects TRBV6-5 to TRBJ1-1; 8 bases line up with TRBD1. The germline V gene has CDR1 MNHEY and CDR2 SVGAGI. The V and J ends lost 6 bases and 1 base, in that order; junction bases with no gene match: 4. This CDR3 contains 14 residues. The CDR3 region has the DNA TGTGCCAGCAGATCGGGACAGGCGAACACTGAAGCTTTCTTT. This gives the protein CASRSGQANTEAFF.

The chain employs TRBV18 and TRBJ1-2, with a weak D call TRBD1 (5 bases). Trimming stripped 3 bases from V and 5 bases from J, with 19 bases between. In germline, CDR1 is KGHSH, CDR2 LQKENI. The length of the CDR3 is 16 residues. Here the CDR3 reads CASSPGRIRGDYGYTF. The CDR3, as DNA: TGTGCCAGCTCACCGGGGCGGATTCGGGGAGATTATGGCTACACCTTC.

This sequence joins TRBV30 and TRBJ2-1; D might be TRBD2 (5 bases). Trimming shortened V by 0 bases and J by 4 bases, and 10 bases separated the two germline ends. The CDR3 covers 14 residues. Germline V lookup: CDR1 GTSNPN, CDR2 SVGIG (reference sequence). CDR3 bases: TGTGCCTGGAGTGTCGACGGGGAGTACAATGAGCAGTTCTTC. It encodes CAWSVDGEYNEQFF.

V usage is TRBV7-9 and J usage is TRBJ2-3; TRBD2 agrees at 7 bases. The CDR3 has 16 amino acids. The V and J ends lost 5 bases and 0 bases, in that order; junction bases with no gene match: 8. Germline values: CDR1 SEHNR, CDR2 FQNEAQ (reference sequence). CDR3 bases: TGTGCCAGCAGCCGAGCGGGACGACCTAGCACAGATACGCAGTATTTT. Protein sequence: CASSRAGRPSTDTQYF.

CDR3 nucleotides: TGCGCCAGCAGCCAAGAGCAGACATTAAACTATGGCTACACCTTC. Translated: CASSQEQTLNYGYTF. This chain connects TRBV4-1 to TRBJ1-2, with unresolved D. Germline V CDR1 and CDR2: MGHRA, YSYEKL. V was pared by 0 bases and J by 2 bases, with 10 bases between. The CDR3 consists of 15 residues.

This clone appeared once. V is TRBV5-1 and J is TRBJ2-7; D possibly uses TRBD1 or TRBD2 (5 bases each). The CDR3 extends over 14 amino acids. Trimming took off 0 bases at V and 9 bases at J, with 16 bases between the two ends. Germline-derived CDR1 and CDR2 are SGHRS and YFSETQ. This CDR3 is CASSLAGTPFGQYF. CDR3 coding DNA: TGCGCCAGCAGCTTGGCAGGGACGCCGTTCGGGCAGTACTTC.

This sequence joins TRBV27 and TRBJ2-7, with 9 positions matching TRBD1. This CDR3 has 15 residues. Germline V gene lookup returns CDR1 MNHEY and CDR2 SMNVEV (reference sequence). J lost 3 bases, V lost 6 bases, and 9 bases had no gene match. CDR3 protein: CASRRPGTGLYEQYF. In DNA form, the CDR3 reads TGTGCCAGCAGGAGACCCGGGACAGGGCTCTACGAGCAGTACTTC.

For this clone: Other DNA sequences in this sample translate to the same CDR3. The chain employs TRBV5-1 and TRBJ2-5; tentative D call: TRBD2 (5 bases). From germline, CDR1 is SGHRS and CDR2 YFSETQ. Trimming removed 2 bases at V and 5 bases at J, with 7 bases between. The CDR3 runs 12 residues. CDR3 protein: CASSLTGETQYF. The CDR3 nucleotides are TGCGCCAGCAGCTTAACGGGGGAGACCCAGTACTTC.

In the case of this clone: The sample contains more than one DNA sequence encoding this CDR3. The chain uses TRBV6-5 and TRBJ2-3; D remains ambiguous. The length of the CDR3 is 12 residues. The ends were cut back, 2 bases at V and 7 bases at J, with 7 bases in the middle. In germline, CDR1 is MNHEY, CDR2 SVGAGI. The DNA of the CDR3 is TGTGCCAGCAGTTACCGCGGTAATACGCAGTATTTT. Translated, it gives CASSYRGNTQYF.

Here the CDR3 DNA reads TGTGCCAGTAGTTCCCATGTAGCGGGAGTCAGAGATACGCAGTATTTT. The encoded protein is CASSSHVAGVRDTQYF. The rearrangement joins TRBV19 to TRBJ2-3, with 9 nucleotides matching TRBD2. CDR3 length equals 16 residues. Unmatched junction bases numbered 11, after V lost 5 bases and J lost 5 bases. CDR1 and CDR2 (germline): LNHDA, SQIVND (reference sequence).

Details on this clone: This same CDR3 is encoded by further DNA sequences in the sample. The rearrangement joins TRBV5-4 to TRBJ2-1; TRBD2 matches 7 bases. CDR3 length: 15 amino acids. Germline CDR1 and CDR2: SGHNT and YYREEE (reference sequence). V trimming: 0 bases; J trimming: 4 bases; junction bases outside the gene matches: 4. The CDR3 DNA is TGTGCCAGCAGCTTGGGGGCGGGGGTGTACAATGAGCAGTTCTTC. Translating gives CASSLGAGVYNEQFF.

The V gene is TRBV2, the J gene TRBJ2-5; D is ambiguous. The CDR3 sequence is 14 residues long. CDR1 and CDR2 (germline): SNHLY, FYNNEI. V dropped 0 bases and J dropped 4 bases, with 9 bases sitting between them. In nucleotides, the CDR3 is TGTGCCAGCAGTGAAGCCCCAGTGACAGAGACCCAGTACTTC. Protein product: CASSEAPVTETQYF.

Comments on this clone: Other DNA variants within this sample encode the same CDR3. J is TRBJ1-4 and V is TRBV18; a possible D gene is TRBD1 (6 bases). The length of the CDR3 is 14 residues. Looked up from germline, CDR1 is KGHSH and CDR2 is LQKENI. Trimming left V 3 bases short and J 5 bases short, with 10 bases between. CDR3 bases: TGTGCCAGCTCACCCAGAGGGGGGAATGAAAAACTGTTTTTT. This sequence encodes CASSPRGGNEKLFF.